The 5 T cell receptor beta chains presented below share a single source sample, sequenced in a study of a mutant IDH1 vaccine in newly diagnosed glioma. Time point given: week 23, last vaccination. Doses comprised 300 ug of mutant IDH1 20-mer peptide each, plus topical imiquimod. Their cognate antigens are unknown. Assay used: immunoSEQ multiplex PCR; TCRdb lists only in-frame clones, some missing. The sample holds some 33,000 clones, roughly 90% seen once. The sample here was PBMCs, taken from a glioma patient whose treatment included an IDH1 peptide vaccine. The receptor source for this set is a man aged 40-55 years with glioma.

The V call is TRBV5-8, the J call TRBJ1-1; no reliable D call. Trimming left V 5 bases short and J 11 bases short, with 10 bases between. The CDR3 is made up of 10 amino acids. The V gene's germline CDR1 is SGHTS and CDR2 YDEGEE. This CDR3 is CASSMANAFF. CDR3 DNA sequence: TGTGCCAGCAGTATGGCAAATGCTTTCTTT. The variable domain in full, with the rest retrieved from reference TRBV5-8 and TRBJ1-1, is EAGVTQSPTHLIKTRGQQATLRCSPISGHTSVYWYQQALGLGLQFLLWYDEGEERNRGNFPPRFSGRQFPNYSSELNVNALELEDSALYLCASSMANAFFGQGTRLTVV.

The chain uses TRBV11-2 and TRBJ2-7; 8 bases are shared with TRBD1. The CDR3 spans 16 residues. From germline, CDR1 is SGHAT and CDR2 FQNNGV. With 1 base clipped from V and 0 bases from J, the junction kept 5 bases outside the gene matches. CDR3 protein: CASSLVGQVTSYEQYF. The DNA for the CDR3 is TGTGCCAGCAGCTTAGTGGGACAGGTGACCTCCTACGAGCAGTACTTC.

This clone showed up just once. V is TRBV2 and J is TRBJ1-5; perhaps TRBD1 as D (5 bases). The CDR3 totals 14 residues. CDR1 is SNHLY, CDR2 FYNNEI, per germline. The V gene lost 7 bases and the J gene lost 3 bases, with 13 bases spanning the gap. CDR3 sequence reads: CASNGRGYNQPQHF. DNA of the CDR3: TGTGCCAGCAATGGGCGGGGGTACAATCAGCCCCAGCATTTT.

The genes are TRBV28 and TRBJ2-1; possible D gene TRBD1, 5 bases. Trimming pared 6 bases from V and 4 bases from J, leaving 7 bases between. The CDR3 has 12 residues. Germline CDR1 MDHEN, CDR2 SYDVKM. The CDR3 DNA sequence: TGTGCCAGCAGCTACAGGTACAATGAGCAGTTCTTC. This encodes CASSYRYNEQFF.

This CDR3 is CASSQGPGVEAYEQYF. The CDR3 bases are TGCGCCAGCAGCCAAGGGCCAGGGGTGGAGGCCTACGAGCAGTACTTC. The V and J genes are TRBV4-1 and TRBJ2-7, with a possible D match to TRBD1 (6 bases). V lost 1 base, J lost 2 bases, and 15 bases lay in between. CDR3 size: 16 residues. Per germline, CDR1 MGHRA and CDR2 YSYEKL.